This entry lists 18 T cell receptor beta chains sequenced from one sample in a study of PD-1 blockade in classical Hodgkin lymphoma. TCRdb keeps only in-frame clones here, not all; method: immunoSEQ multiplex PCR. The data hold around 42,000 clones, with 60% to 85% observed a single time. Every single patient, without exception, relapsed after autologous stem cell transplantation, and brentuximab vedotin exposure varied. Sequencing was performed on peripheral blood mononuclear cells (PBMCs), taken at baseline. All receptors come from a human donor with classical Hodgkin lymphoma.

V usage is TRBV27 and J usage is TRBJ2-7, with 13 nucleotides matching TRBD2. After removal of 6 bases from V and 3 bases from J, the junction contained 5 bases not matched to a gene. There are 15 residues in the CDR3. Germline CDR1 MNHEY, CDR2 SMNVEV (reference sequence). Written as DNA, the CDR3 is TGTGCCAGCAGCACGGGACTAGCGGGACTCTACGAGCAGTACTTC. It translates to CASSTGLAGLYEQYF.

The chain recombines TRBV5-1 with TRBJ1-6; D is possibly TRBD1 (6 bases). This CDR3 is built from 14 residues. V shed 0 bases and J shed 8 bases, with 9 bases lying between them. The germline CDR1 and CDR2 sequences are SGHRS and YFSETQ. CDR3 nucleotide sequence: TGCGCCAGCAGCTTGGGACAGGCCGATTCACCCCTCCACTTT. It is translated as CASSLGQADSPLHF.

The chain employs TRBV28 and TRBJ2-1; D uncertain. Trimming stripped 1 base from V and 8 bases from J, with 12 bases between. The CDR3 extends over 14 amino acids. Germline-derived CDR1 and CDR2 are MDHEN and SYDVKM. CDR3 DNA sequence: TGTGCCAGCAGTTTATCGGGTAGGTCGGATGAGCAGTTCTTC. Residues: CASSLSGRSDEQFF.

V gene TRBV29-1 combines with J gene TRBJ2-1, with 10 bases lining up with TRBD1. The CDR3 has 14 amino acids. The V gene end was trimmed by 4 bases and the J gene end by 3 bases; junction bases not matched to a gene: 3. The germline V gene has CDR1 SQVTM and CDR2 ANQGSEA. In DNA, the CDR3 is TGCAGCGTTGCGGGACAGGGGTACTACAATGAGCAGTTCTTC. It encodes CSVAGQGYYNEQFF.

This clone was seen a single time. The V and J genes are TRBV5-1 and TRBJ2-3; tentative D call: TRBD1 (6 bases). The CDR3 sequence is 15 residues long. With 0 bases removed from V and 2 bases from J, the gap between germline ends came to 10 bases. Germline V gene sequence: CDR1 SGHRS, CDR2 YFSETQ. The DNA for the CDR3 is TGCGCCAGCAGCTTGGCGAGACAGGACACAGATACGCAGTATTTT. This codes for CASSLARQDTDTQYF.

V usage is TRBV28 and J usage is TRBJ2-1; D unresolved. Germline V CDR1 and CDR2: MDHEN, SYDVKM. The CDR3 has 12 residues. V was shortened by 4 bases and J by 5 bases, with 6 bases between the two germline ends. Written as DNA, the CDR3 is TGTGCCAGCAGTTGGGATAACAATGAGCAGTTCTTC. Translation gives CASSWDNNEQFF.

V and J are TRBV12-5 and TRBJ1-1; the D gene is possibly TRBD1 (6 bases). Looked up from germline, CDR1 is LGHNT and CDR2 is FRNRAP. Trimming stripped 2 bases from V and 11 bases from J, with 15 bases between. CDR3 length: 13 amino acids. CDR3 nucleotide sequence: TGTGCTAGTGGTTTGAACAGGGATTCTACGGCTTTCTTT. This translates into CASGLNRDSTAFF.

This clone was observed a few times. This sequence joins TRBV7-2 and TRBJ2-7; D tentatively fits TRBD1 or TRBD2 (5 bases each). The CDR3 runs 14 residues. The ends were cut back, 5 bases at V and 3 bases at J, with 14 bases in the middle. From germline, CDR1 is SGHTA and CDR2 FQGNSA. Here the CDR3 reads CASSAAGTIYEQYF. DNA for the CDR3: TGTGCCAGCAGCGCAGCCGGGACGATCTACGAGCAGTACTTC.

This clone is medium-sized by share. The DNA for the CDR3 is TGCGCCAGCGGGGAGACAGAGAACACTGAAGCTTTCTTT. Translating it yields CASGETENTEAFF. The V gene is TRBV10-2, the J gene TRBJ1-1, with D possibly being TRBD1 (5 bases). The germline gives CDR1 WSHSY, CDR2 SAAADI. This CDR3 contains 13 residues. V lost 8 bases and J lost 1, with 11 bases in between.

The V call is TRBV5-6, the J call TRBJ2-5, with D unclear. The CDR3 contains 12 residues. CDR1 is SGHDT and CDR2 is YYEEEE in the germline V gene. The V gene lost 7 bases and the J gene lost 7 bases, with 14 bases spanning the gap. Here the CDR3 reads CASLERAGTQYF. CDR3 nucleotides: TGTGCCAGCTTGGAAAGGGCTGGGACCCAGTACTTC. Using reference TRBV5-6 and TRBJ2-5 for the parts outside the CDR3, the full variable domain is DAGVTQSPTHLIKTRGQQVTLRCSPKSGHDTVSWYQQALGQGPQFIFQYYEEEERQRGNFPDRFSGHQFPNYSSELNVNALLLGDSALYLCASLERAGTQYFGPGTRLLVL.

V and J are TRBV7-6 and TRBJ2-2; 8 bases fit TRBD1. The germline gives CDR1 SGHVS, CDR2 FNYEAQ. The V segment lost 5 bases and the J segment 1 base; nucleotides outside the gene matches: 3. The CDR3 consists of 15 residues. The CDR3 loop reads CASSGTGVNTGELFF. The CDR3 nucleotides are TGTGCCAGCAGCGGGACAGGAGTGAACACCGGGGAGCTGTTTTTT.

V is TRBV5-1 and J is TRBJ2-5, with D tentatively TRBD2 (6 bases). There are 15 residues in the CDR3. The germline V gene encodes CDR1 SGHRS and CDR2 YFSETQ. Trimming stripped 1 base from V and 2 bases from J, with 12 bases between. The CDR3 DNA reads TGCGCCAGCAGCTTGTGGGAGGCGGGACAAGAGACCCAGTACTTC. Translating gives CASSLWEAGQETQYF.

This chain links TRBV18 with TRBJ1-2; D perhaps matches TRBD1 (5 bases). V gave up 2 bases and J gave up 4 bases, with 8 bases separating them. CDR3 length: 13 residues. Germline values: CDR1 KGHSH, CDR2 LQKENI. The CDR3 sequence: CASSPGGSYGYTF. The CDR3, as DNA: TGTGCCAGCTCACCAGGGGGGTCCTATGGCTACACCTTC.

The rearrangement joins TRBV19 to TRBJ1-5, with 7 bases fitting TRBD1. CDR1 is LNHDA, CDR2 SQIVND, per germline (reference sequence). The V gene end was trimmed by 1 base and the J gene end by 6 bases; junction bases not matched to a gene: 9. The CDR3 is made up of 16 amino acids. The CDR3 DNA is TGTGCCAGTAGTATAGTCAGGGGGTATTCCGGTCAGCCCCAGCATTTT. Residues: CASSIVRGYSGQPQHF.

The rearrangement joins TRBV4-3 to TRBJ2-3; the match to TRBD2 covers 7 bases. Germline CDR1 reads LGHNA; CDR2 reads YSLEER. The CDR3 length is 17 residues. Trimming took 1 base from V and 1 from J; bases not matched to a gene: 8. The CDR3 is CASSQGPSGPRTDTQYF. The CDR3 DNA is TGCGCCAGCAGCCAAGGCCCTAGCGGACCTCGCACAGATACGCAGTATTTT.

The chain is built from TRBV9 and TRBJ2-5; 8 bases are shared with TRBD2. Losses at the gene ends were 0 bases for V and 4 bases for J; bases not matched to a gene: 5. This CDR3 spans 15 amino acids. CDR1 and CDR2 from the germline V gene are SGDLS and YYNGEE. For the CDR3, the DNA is TGTGCCAGCAGCGTAGATCGGGGGGGACCAGAGACCCAGTACTTC. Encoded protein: CASSVDRGGPETQYF. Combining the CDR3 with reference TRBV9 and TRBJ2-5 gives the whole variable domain DSGVTQTPKHLITATGQRVTLRCSPRSGDLSVYWYQQSLDQGLQFLIQYYNGEERAKGNILERFSAQQFPDLHSELNLSSLELGDSALYFCASSVDRGGPETQYFGPGTRLLVL.

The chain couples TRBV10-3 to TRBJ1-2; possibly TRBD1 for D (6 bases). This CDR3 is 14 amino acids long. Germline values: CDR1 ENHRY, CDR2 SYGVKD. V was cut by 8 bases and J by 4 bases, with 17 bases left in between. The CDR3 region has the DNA TGTGCCATCCAAGCCCTTAACAGGGCCTATGGCTACACCTTC. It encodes CAIQALNRAYGYTF.

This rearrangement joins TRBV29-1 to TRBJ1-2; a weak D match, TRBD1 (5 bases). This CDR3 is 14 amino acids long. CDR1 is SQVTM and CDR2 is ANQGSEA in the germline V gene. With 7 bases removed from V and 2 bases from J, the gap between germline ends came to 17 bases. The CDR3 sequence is CSGILSGSNYGYTF. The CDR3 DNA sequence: TGCAGCGGAATACTATCAGGGAGCAACTATGGCTACACCTTC.